The clone carrying this T cell receptor (beta chain) was counted at least ten times. Its antigen is not known. The data originate from a study of breast tumors, draining lymph nodes, adjacent tissues. TCRdb reprocessed the multiplex PCR reads with MiXCR, giving one entry per CDR3 protein. Found here are over 200,000 distinct CDR3 sequences, about 30% of them singletons; the top ten hold roughly 1.3%. Trimming at V came to 8 bases and at J to 4 bases, leaving 7 bases not matched to a gene. The CDR3 length is 13 residues. Findings and limits, study-wide: Tumor T cell lymph node origin was a supported hypothesis, not proven. Compared with lymph nodes, tumors were less diverse; compared with nontumor tissue, more. Findings are consistent with lymph node origin and intratumoral expansion of most tumor T cells. Tumor and nontumor repertoires were significantly more similar in luminal-like than in basal-like breast cancer.

Samples came from axillary lymph nodes draining the breast cancer. The clonotype comes from a female donor with breast cancer. Some clones in this sample may be carry-over from other donors' samples. The sample consisted of axillary lymph node tissue. The chain joins TRBV12-3 or TRBV12-4 to TRBJ1-2, with 7 bases that match TRBD1. The CDR3 DNA is TGTGCCAGCGAAAATACAGGGGCCTATGGCTACACCTTC. Protein product: CASENTGAYGYTF.